The 14 T cell receptor beta chains listed next were all sequenced from one sample in a study of T cell responses to AZD1222 COVID-19 vaccine. Data came from immunoSEQ multiplex PCR; TCRdb stores just in-frame clones and leaves some out. The data hold roughly 77,000 clones, with about 90% observed a single time. The starting material was peripheral blood, obtained on day 0 of MenACWY control vaccination. The source of these receptors is an adult in good health.

The gene calls are TRBV4-3 and TRBJ1-5; D ambiguous. CDR1 and CDR2 (germline): LGHNA, YSLEER. Trimming stripped 1 base from V and 3 bases from J, with 4 bases between. The CDR3 is 13 residues long. The CDR3 here is CASSQGFNQPQHF. The CDR3 DNA sequence: TGCGCCAGCAGCCAAGGGTTCAATCAGCCCCAGCATTTT.

This chain uses TRBV27 with TRBJ2-7; 7 nucleotides line up with TRBD1. Losses at the gene ends were 6 bases for V and 5 bases for J; bases not matched to a gene: 10. Germline V gene lookup returns CDR1 MNHEY and CDR2 SMNVEV (reference sequence). The CDR3 spans 14 residues. The CDR3 is CASRKRTGFNEQYF. CDR3 DNA sequence: TGTGCCAGCAGGAAGAGGACAGGCTTTAACGAGCAGTACTTC.

The CDR3 protein is CASSLQGPYNSPLHF. The CDR3 coding sequence is TGTGCCAGCAGTCTGCAGGGGCCCTATAATTCACCCCTCCACTTT. V and J are TRBV6-1 and TRBJ1-6; D perhaps matches TRBD1 (6 bases). The CDR3 extends over 15 amino acids. Deletions cut 5 bases from V and 2 bases from J, with 10 bases between. Per the germline V gene, CDR1 is MNHNS and CDR2 is SASEGT.

This sequence joins TRBV2 and TRBJ1-2, with TRBD1 as a possible D gene (5 bases). This CDR3 comprises 12 residues. In germline, CDR1 is SNHLY, CDR2 FYNNEI. Trimming took off 8 bases at V and 4 bases at J, with 11 bases between the two ends. CDR3 protein: CASSGAAYGYTF. CDR3 nucleotides: TGTGCCAGCTCCGGGGCCGCCTATGGCTACACCTTC.

CDR3 protein: CASRGGLDGNQPQHF. In DNA, the CDR3 is TGTGCCAGTAGGGGTGGCCTGGACGGCAATCAGCCCCAGCATTTT. V and J are TRBV19 and TRBJ1-5; D unclear. Germline V gene data show CDR1 as LNHDA and CDR2 as SQIVND (reference sequence). Trimming removed 6 bases from V and 2 bases from J, with 14 bases in between. The CDR3 is 15 amino acids.

In the case of this clone: A junction boundary mismatches the germline segment, possibly from a read error. The chain employs TRBV6-5 and TRBJ1-1; 7 nucleotides agree with TRBD1. The CDR3 length is 12 residues. CDR1 is MNHEY and CDR2 is SVGAGI in the germline V gene. As DNA, the CDR3 is TGTGCCACCAGTCAGGGGGACACTGAAGCTTTCTTT. Protein sequence: CATSQGDTEAFF.

The sample holds one count of this clone. The chain carries TRBV6-1 and TRBJ1-3; no clear D. The germline V gene encodes CDR1 MNHNS and CDR2 SASEGT. This CDR3 region has 12 residues. V dropped 3 bases and J dropped 4 bases, with 4 bases sitting between them. The CDR3 is CASSDAGNTIYF. CDR3 bases: TGTGCCAGCAGTGACGCGGGAAACACCATATATTTT.

The V call is TRBV7-3, the J call TRBJ2-3; TRBD2 might be the D (5 bases). The V end lost 4 bases, the J end lost 3 bases, and 14 bases lay between the germline ends. The CDR3 consists of 15 residues. From germline, CDR1 is SGHTA and CDR2 FQGTGA. This CDR3 reads CASSSASLGTDTQYF. The CDR3, as DNA: TGTGCCAGCAGCTCCGCCTCACTAGGGACAGATACGCAGTATTTT. Together with reference TRBV7-3 and TRBJ2-3, the CDR3 gives the full variable domain: GAGVSQTPSNKVTEKGKYVELRCDPISGHTALYWYRQSLGQGPEFLIYFQGTGAADDSGLPNDRFFAVRPEGSVSTLKIQRTERGDSAVYLCASSSASLGTDTQYFGPGTRLTVL.

This clone has just a few counts. The chain is built from TRBV9 and TRBJ2-7, with a possible D match to TRBD2 (6 bases). Germline lookup yields CDR1 SGDLS and CDR2 YYNGEE. CDR3 length: 15 amino acids. With 3 bases removed from V and 5 bases from J, the gap between germline ends came to 18 bases. The CDR3 DNA sequence: TGTGCCAGCAGCGCCGCTGGGGGAGGTAAGGACGAGCAGTACTTC. This gives the protein CASSAAGGGKDEQYF.

This clone was seen only a few times. This sequence joins TRBV7-2 and TRBJ1-2; D remains ambiguous. The CDR3 is 14 residues long. CDR1 and CDR2 from the germline V gene are SGHTA and FQGNSA. V gave up 0 bases and J gave up 2 bases, with 7 bases separating them. The CDR3 protein is CASSLARKNYGYTF. The CDR3 DNA reads TGTGCCAGCAGCTTAGCCCGCAAAAACTATGGCTACACCTTC.

This rearrangement joins TRBV7-5 to TRBJ1-6. TRBV7-5 is a pseudogene locus. CDR3 length equals 15 residues. CDR3 protein: CVRSLVGIYILPLHF. The CDR3 DNA is TGTGTCAGAAGCTTAGTTGGCATCTACATCCTTCCCCTCCACTTT.

V and J are TRBV28 and TRBJ2-7; 7 nucleotides line up with TRBD2. The CDR3 is made up of 14 amino acids. The germline CDR1 and CDR2 sequences are MDHEN and SYDVKM. Trimming at V came to 8 bases and at J to 3 bases, leaving 10 bases not matched to a gene. The CDR3: CASERGWGSYEQYF. In DNA form, the CDR3 reads TGTGCCAGCGAGCGGGGTTGGGGGAGCTACGAGCAGTACTTC. Variable domain in full (rest from reference TRBV28 and TRBJ2-7): DVKVTQSSRYLVKRTGEKVFLECVQDMDHENMFWYRQDPGLGLRLIYFSYDVKMKEKGDIPEGYSVSREKKERFSLILESASTNQTSMYLCASERGWGSYEQYFGPGTRLTVT.

This clone was seen a single time. The chain joins TRBV7-9 to TRBJ2-3; 9 bases are shared with TRBD1. Germline CDR1 and CDR2: SEHNR and FQNEAQ (reference sequence). With V trimmed by 2 bases and J by 1 base, 7 bases remained unmatched. This CDR3 has 17 amino acids. The CDR3 bases are TGTGCCAGCAGCTTACCAGACAGGGGGTATCGCACAGATACGCAGTATTTT. Amino acid sequence: CASSLPDRGYRTDTQYF.

The chain recombines TRBV6-5 with TRBJ1-2; D is ambiguous. The germline V gene has CDR1 MNHEY and CDR2 SVGAGI. This CDR3 is built from 12 residues. Trimming removed 5 bases at V and 3 bases at J, with 7 bases between. In nucleotides, the CDR3 is TGTGCCAGCAGTCGGAGAGACTATGGCTACACCTTC. It specifies CASSRRDYGYTF.